The rows below give T cell receptor beta chains drawn from one sample of a study of cytomegalovirus exposure and HLA in healthy donors. Some clones are missing from TCRdb's copy, which holds only in-frame ones; the method was immunoSEQ multiplex PCR. The data show 130,000 or so clones, about 79% seen once. Input material: PBMCs. Every receptor here comes from a female donor in good health and CMV-seropositive. Both conserved end residues are part of each CDR3. Each record gives: clone size, V gene, J gene, D gene, CDR3 protein, CDR3 DNA. D genes are given only for firm matches. The listing skips clone size in some rows; elsewhere it reads once, few, many or a size class.

once	TRBV5-5	TRBJ2-2	TRBD2	CASSLGGRAVGGELFF	TGTGCCAGCAGCTTGGGCGGGAGGGCTGTCGGCGGGGAGCTGTTTTTT
.	TRBV6-6	TRBJ2-3	.	CASRRPYIGNTDTQYF	TGTGCCAGCAGACGACCCTATATCGGGAACACAGATACGCAGTATTTT
.	TRBV15	TRBJ1-3	TRBD1	CATSREFGTGGASSGNTIYF	TGTGCCACCAGCAGAGAGTTTGGGACAGGGGGCGCTAGCTCTGGAAACACCATATATTTT
.	TRBV4-1	TRBJ2-4	TRBD1	CASSQPTGGIAKNIQYF	TGCGCCAGCAGCCAACCAACAGGGGGGATAGCCAAAAACATTCAGTACTTC
.	TRBV27	TRBJ2-2	.	CASSFRLPNTGELFF	TGTGCCAGCAGTTTTCGTCTACCCAACACCGGGGAGCTGTTTTTT
.	TRBV10-1	TRBJ1-1	TRBD1	CASSDGTGLNTEAFF	TGCGCCAGCAGTGATGGGACAGGGTTGAACACTGAAGCTTTCTTT
.	TRBV6-5	TRBJ2-3	.	CASSFSGTQYF	TGTGCCAGCAGCTTCAGCGGGACGCAGTATTTT
.	TRBV6-5	TRBJ2-7	.	CASSYPTDGNYEQYF	TGTGCCAGCAGTTACCCGACGGACGGGAACTACGAGCAGTACTTC
.	TRBV27	TRBJ2-7	.	CASSLSVSSYEQYF	TGTGCCAGCAGTTTATCGGTGAGCTCCTACGAGCAGTACTTC
.	TRBV5-6	TRBJ2-7	TRBD2	CASGDLAGAYEQYF	TGTGCCAGCGGGGATCTAGCGGGAGCTTACGAGCAGTACTTC
.	TRBV27	TRBJ1-5	.	CASSFGGRSNQPQHF	TGTGCCAGCAGTTTCGGCGGGCGTAGCAATCAGCCCCAGCATTTT
.	TRBV4-2	TRBJ1-2	.	CASSQEYLQVAGYTF	TGTGCCAGCAGCCAAGAATATCTCCAGGTTGCTGGCTACACCTTC
.	TRBV9	TRBJ1-2	TRBD1	CASSGDRGEYGYTF	TGTGCCAGCAGCGGCGACAGGGGAGAGTATGGCTACACCTTC
.	TRBV5-1	TRBJ1-1	TRBD1	CASSKTGMGNTEAFF	TGCGCCAGCAGCAAGACAGGGATGGGAAACACTGAAGCTTTCTTT
.	TRBV7-2	TRBJ2-3	.	CASSLRDYTDTQYF	TGTGCCAGCAGCTTACGGGATTACACAGATACGCAGTATTTT
.	TRBV19	TRBJ2-6	.	CASSFDISGANVLTF	TGTGCCAGTAGTTTCGACATCTCTGGGGCCAACGTCCTGACTTTC
.	TRBV7-8	TRBJ1-1	.	CASSDSFSEAFF	TGTGCCAGCAGCGACAGTTTTTCTGAAGCTTTCTTT
.	TRBV5-4	TRBJ2-2	TRBD1	CASSSNTGGTGELFF	TGTGCCAGCAGCTCTAATACAGGGGGCACCGGGGAGCTGTTTTTT
few	TRBV7-6	TRBJ2-2	TRBD2	CASSLEVGREDAGELFF	TGTGCCAGCAGCTTGGAGGTCGGGCGGGAGGACGCCGGGGAGCTGTTTTTT
.	TRBV7-9	TRBJ1-1	.	CASSSRMNTEAFF	TGTGCCAGCAGCTCCAGGATGAACACTGAAGCTTTCTTT
.	TRBV5-6	TRBJ2-5	TRBD2	CASSSGASGGFQETQYF	TGTGCCAGCAGCTCTGGCGCTAGCGGGGGGTTCCAAGAGACCCAGTACTTC
.	TRBV10-3	TRBJ2-7	.	CAISEQSGEQYF	TGTGCCATCAGTGAACAATCAGGGGAGCAGTACTTC
.	TRBV5-1	TRBJ2-7	.	CASSLDLTSPPRDEQYF	TGCGCCAGCAGCTTGGACCTAACTAGTCCCCCTCGCGACGAGCAGTACTTC
.	TRBV10-3	TRBJ1-2	TRBD1	CAISEGPGGGRPYGYTF	TGTGCCATCAGTGAGGGGCCAGGGGGCGGTCGGCCCTATGGCTACACCTTC
.	TRBV29-1	TRBJ1-3	.	CSVDPGARGNTIYF	TGCAGCGTTGATCCGGGAGCCCGTGGAAACACCATATATTTT
.	TRBV6-6	TRBJ2-7	TRBD2	CASSYSAGGKQYF	TGTGCCAGCAGTTACTCGGCGGGGGGGAAGCAGTACTTC
few	TRBV27	TRBJ2-7	TRBD1	CASAVGQGAREQYF	TGTGCCAGCGCGGTCGGACAGGGGGCGAGAGAGCAGTACTTC
.	TRBV7-3	TRBJ2-7	.	CASSLSPFRYEQYF	TGTGCCAGCAGCTTAAGTCCTTTCCGCTACGAGCAGTACTTC
.	TRBV5-6	TRBJ2-7	TRBD2	CASSLGVPGLDNYEQYF	TGTGCCAGCAGCTTGGGGGTTCCGGGACTAGACAACTACGAGCAGTACTTC
.	TRBV6-5	TRBJ2-7	.	CASSYSSGFEQYF	TGTGCCAGCAGTTACTCGTCGGGGTTCGAGCAGTACTTC
.	TRBV4-1	TRBJ2-7	TRBD2	CASSQEGLAGVIVSYEQYF	TGCGCCAGCAGCCAAGAGGGACTAGCGGGAGTCATAGTTTCCTACGAGCAGTACTTC
few	TRBV6-6	TRBJ2-1	.	CASSYSTGENEQFF	TGTGCCAGCAGTTACTCGACGGGAGAGAATGAGCAGTTCTTC
.	TRBV5-1	TRBJ2-3	.	CASSLARGTDTQYF	TGCGCCAGCAGCTTGGCCCGGGGTACAGATACGCAGTATTTT
.	TRBV7-2	TRBJ1-1	TRBD1	CASSLVSGGTEAFF	TGTGCCAGCAGCTTAGTTTCAGGGGGGACTGAAGCTTTCTTT